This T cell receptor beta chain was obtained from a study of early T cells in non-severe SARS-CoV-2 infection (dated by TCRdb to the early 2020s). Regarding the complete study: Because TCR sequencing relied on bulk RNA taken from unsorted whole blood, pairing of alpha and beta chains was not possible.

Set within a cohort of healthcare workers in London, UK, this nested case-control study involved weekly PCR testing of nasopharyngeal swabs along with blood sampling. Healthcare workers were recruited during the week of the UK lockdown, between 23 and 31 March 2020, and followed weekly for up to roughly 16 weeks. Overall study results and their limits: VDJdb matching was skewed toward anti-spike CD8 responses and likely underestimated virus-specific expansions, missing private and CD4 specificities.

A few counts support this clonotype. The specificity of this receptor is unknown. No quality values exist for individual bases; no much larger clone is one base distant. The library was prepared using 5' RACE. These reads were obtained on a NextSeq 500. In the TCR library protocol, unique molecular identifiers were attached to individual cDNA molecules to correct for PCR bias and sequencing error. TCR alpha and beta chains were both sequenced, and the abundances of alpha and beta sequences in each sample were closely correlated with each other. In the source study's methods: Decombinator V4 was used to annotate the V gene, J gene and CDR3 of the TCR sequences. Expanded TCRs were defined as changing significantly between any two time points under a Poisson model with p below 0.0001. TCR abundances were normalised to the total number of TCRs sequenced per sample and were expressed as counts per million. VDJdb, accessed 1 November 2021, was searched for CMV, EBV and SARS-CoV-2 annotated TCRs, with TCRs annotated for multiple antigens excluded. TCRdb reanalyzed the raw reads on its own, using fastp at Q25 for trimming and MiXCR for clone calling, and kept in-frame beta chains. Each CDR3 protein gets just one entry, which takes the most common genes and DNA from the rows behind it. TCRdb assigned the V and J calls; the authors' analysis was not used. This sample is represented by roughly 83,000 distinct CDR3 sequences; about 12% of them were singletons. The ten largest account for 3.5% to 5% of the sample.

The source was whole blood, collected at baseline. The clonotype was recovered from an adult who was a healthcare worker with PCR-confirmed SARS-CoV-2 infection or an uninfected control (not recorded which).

The CDR3 reads as follows: CSASLRGATILYYEQYF. The DNA sequence reads TGCAGTGCTAGCTTACGGGGGGCCACCATCCTTTACTACGAGCAGTACTTC. The chain links TRBV20-1 with TRBJ2-7; D gene: possibly TRBD2, on 7 matching bases. The germline V gene (reference sequence) supplies CDR1 DFQATT and CDR2 SNEGSKA. The CDR3, cysteine through phenylalanine, is 17 amino acids long. The DNA shown is the 51-base CDR3, in frame from base 1. V is cut by 3 bases and J by 3 bases, and the space between the germline ends is 24 bases.